Presented here are 23 T cell receptor beta chains from one specimen sequenced in a study of cytomegalovirus exposure and HLA in healthy donors. PCR employed 60 Vbeta and 13 Jbeta primers. The table came from immunoSEQ multiplex PCR; TCRdb's copy has only in-frame clones and leaves some out. The data contain roughly 180,000 clones, approximately 81% of them seen just once; the ten biggest clones take up 0.8% to 1.3%. Source material: PBMCs. These receptors originate from a man aged 25-45 years in good health and CMV-seronegative.

The table lists this clone with a count of one. The chain couples TRBV7-6 to TRBJ2-1, with 14 bases identical to TRBD2. V lost 3 bases, J lost 7 bases, and 2 bases stayed unmatched. From germline, CDR1 is SGHVS and CDR2 FNYEAQ. CDR3 length equals 15 residues. The CDR3 DNA reads TGTGCCAGCAGCTTTCGACTAGCGGGGGGGAATGAGCAGTTCTTC. Residues: CASSFRLAGGNEQFF.

The DNA of the CDR3 is TGTGCCAGCAGCGAGCAGCGTGGGAGCTCCTACAATGAGCAGTTCTTC. Amino acids: CASSEQRGSSYNEQFF. This chain connects TRBV7-6 to TRBJ2-1, with D possibly being TRBD2 (5 bases). The CDR3 consists of 16 residues. Germline CDR1 is SGHVS and CDR2 is FNYEAQ. Trimming pared 5 bases from V and 0 bases from J, leaving 14 bases between.

The genes are TRBV5-6 and TRBJ1-2; D uncertain. The CDR3 length is 14 residues. Germline CDR1 SGHDT, CDR2 YYEEEE. V was trimmed by 9 bases and J by 8 bases, leaving 23 bases between them. The CDR3 is CATKKGRTSTGYTF. CDR3 coding DNA: TGTGCCACCAAAAAAGGACGGACTTCGACGGGCTACACCTTC.

This clone has just one count. The V call is TRBV5-1, the J call TRBJ1-5, with 10 bases that match TRBD1. This CDR3 is 14 amino acids long. Germline values: CDR1 SGHRS, CDR2 YFSETQ. After removal of 6 bases from V and 4 bases from J, the junction contained 4 bases not matched to a gene. CDR3 loop: CASKSGQGNQPQHF. In DNA, the CDR3 is TGCGCCAGCAAGTCGGGACAGGGGAATCAGCCCCAGCATTTT. Full variable domain (outside the CDR3, taken from reference TRBV5-1 and TRBJ1-5): KAGVTQTPRYLIKTRGQQVTLSCSPISGHRSVSWYQQTPGQGLQFLFEYFSETQRNKGNFPGRFSGRQFSNSRSEMNVSTLELGDSALYLCASKSGQGNQPQHFGDGTRLSIL.

This clone appeared a single time. Its ends do not fully match the called genes, so a read error is possible. The chain uses TRBV7-9 and TRBJ2-3; D unresolved. In germline, CDR1 is SEHNR, CDR2 FQNEAQ (reference sequence). The CDR3 runs 12 residues. The CDR3, as DNA: TGTTCCAGCAGCTTCAGTCCCATTCCGCAGTATTTT. It translates to CSSSFSPIPQYF.

The chain is built from TRBV27 and TRBJ2-7; 8 positions agree with TRBD1. The J segment lost 3 bases and the V segment lost 8 bases, leaving 12 bases of the junction unmatched. This CDR3 has 15 residues. Germline CDR1 MNHEY, CDR2 SMNVEV (reference sequence). The CDR3 loop reads CASSRVGTGYYEQYF. The CDR3 DNA reads as TGTGCCAGCTCCCGGGTTGGGACAGGTTACTACGAGCAGTACTTC.

V and J are TRBV5-5 and TRBJ1-2; the D gene is possibly TRBD1 (5 bases). Germline-derived CDR1 and CDR2 are SGHKS and YYEKEE (reference sequence). The CDR3 sequence is 15 residues long. Trimming shortened V by 5 bases and J by 5 bases, and 19 bases separated the two germline ends. This chain's CDR3 is CASRRDETAEYGYTF. CDR3 coding DNA: TGTGCCAGCAGGCGGGACGAGACAGCTGAGTATGGCTACACCTTC.

The rearrangement joins TRBV4-1 to TRBJ2-7; tentative D call: TRBD1 (6 bases). Germline V gene sequence: CDR1 MGHRA, CDR2 YSYEKL. Trimming took off 1 base at V and 4 bases at J, with 14 bases between the two ends. The CDR3 has 15 amino acids. The CDR3 DNA sequence: TGCGCCAGCAGCCAAGGCGGACAGTTGGGGTACGAGCAGTACTTC. It yields the protein CASSQGGQLGYEQYF.

The chain combines TRBV18 with TRBJ1-2; tentatively, D is TRBD1 (5 bases). The CDR3 consists of 15 residues. The V end was cut by 3 bases, the J end by 0 bases, with 11 bases between. Germline V gene data show CDR1 as KGHSH and CDR2 as LQKENI. The CDR3 is CASSPPAGTNYGYTF. CDR3 DNA sequence: TGTGCCAGCTCACCCCCGGCAGGGACTAACTATGGCTACACCTTC.

J is TRBJ2-5 and V is TRBV30, with TRBD1 identical over 7 bases. Germline loops: CDR1 GTSNPN, CDR2 SVGIG (reference sequence). CDR3 length: 16 amino acids. The ends lost 3 bases at V and 0 bases at J; junction bases unmatched: 10. The CDR3 region has the DNA TGTGCCTGGAGCCCCCTCTCTGACAGGGACCAAGAGACCCAGTACTTC. Amino acid sequence: CAWSPLSDRDQETQYF.

The CDR3 region has the DNA TGTGCCAGCACAGGAGACAGGGGCAATCAGCCCCAGCATTTT. Its protein product is CASTGDRGNQPQHF. This chain uses TRBV2 with TRBJ1-5; 7 nucleotides align to TRBD1. CDR3 size: 14 residues. The junction had 5 bases not matched to a gene; V was cut back by 7 bases and J by 2 bases. Germline V CDR1 and CDR2: SNHLY, FYNNEI.

The rearrangement links TRBV6-1 to TRBJ2-3; D gene uncertain. V was shortened by 2 bases and J by 2 bases, with 11 bases between the two germline ends. Germline-derived CDR1 and CDR2 are MNHNS and SASEGT. The CDR3 covers 15 residues. The CDR3 region has the DNA TGTGCCAGCAGTGAACCAACAAGAAACACAGATACGCAGTATTTT. Amino acid sequence: CASSEPTRNTDTQYF.

This clone was observed a single time. This chain uses TRBV19 with TRBJ2-7; a possible D gene is TRBD2 (6 bases). This CDR3 is 15 amino acids long. Germline V lookup: CDR1 LNHDA, CDR2 SQIVND (reference sequence). V lost 7 bases to trimming and J lost 7 bases, with 23 bases between them. The DNA of the CDR3 is TGTGCCAGTATGGTTTCGCAGTCCCACCGGGGGGAGCAGTACTTC. This encodes CASMVSQSHRGEQYF.

This rearrangement joins TRBV5-1 to TRBJ2-7; perhaps TRBD2 as D (6 bases). V dropped 0 bases and J dropped 6 bases, with 10 bases sitting between them. CDR1 SGHRS and CDR2 YFSETQ come from the germline V gene. This CDR3 has 13 residues. The CDR3 spells CASSLDWGGEQYF. DNA of the CDR3: TGCGCCAGCAGCTTGGATTGGGGAGGCGAGCAGTACTTC.

This rearrangement joins TRBV6-4 to TRBJ2-7; D may be TRBD1 (6 bases). Germline V CDR1 and CDR2: MRHNA, SNTAGT. Trimming took off 6 bases at V and 3 bases at J, with 18 bases between the two ends. The CDR3 is made up of 15 amino acids. CDR3 in amino acids: CASRQGHSGVYEQYF. The DNA for the CDR3 is TGTGCCAGCAGACAGGGCCACTCGGGTGTCTACGAGCAGTACTTC.

This clone was observed a few times. The chain joins TRBV2 to TRBJ2-5, with TRBD1 identical over 11 bases. The J call could be wrong; TRBJ2-7 is a better fit for the DNA end. Germline assignment: CDR1 SNHLY and CDR2 FYNNEI. The CDR3 is 14 residues long. CDR3 DNA: TGTGCCAGCAGAGCGGACAGGGGGCCTTACGAGCAGTACTTC. Its translation: CASRADRGPYEQYF.

The rearrangement joins TRBV18 to TRBJ2-1; 12 bases are a match to TRBD1. Germline V gives CDR1 KGHSH, CDR2 LQKENI. V lost 1 base and J lost 8; bases outside the gene matches: 3. The CDR3 sequence is 15 residues long. CDR3: CASSPLGQGADEQFF. As DNA, the CDR3 is TGTGCCAGCTCACCACTGGGACAGGGGGCCGATGAGCAGTTCTTC. Combining the CDR3 with reference TRBV18 and TRBJ2-1 gives the whole variable domain NAGVMQNPRHLVRRRGQEARLRCSPMKGHSHVYWYRQLPEEGLKFMVYLQKENIIDESGMPKERFSAEFPKEGPSILRIQQVVRGDSAAYFCASSPLGQGADEQFFGPGTRLTVL.

The chain uses TRBV7-7 and TRBJ2-1; 11 bases align to TRBD2. The CDR3 spans 14 residues. Germline assignment: CDR1 SSHAT and CDR2 FNYEAQ (reference sequence). Trimming took 2 bases from V and 6 from J; bases not matched to a gene: 0. The CDR3 coding sequence is TGTGCCAGCAGCTTACTAGCGGGAGGCAATGAGCAGTTCTTC. This sequence encodes CASSLLAGGNEQFF.

The gene calls are TRBV7-9 and TRBJ2-1; D is undetermined. The V gene's germline CDR1 is SEHNR and CDR2 FQNEAQ (reference sequence). Trimming took 6 bases from V and 12 from J, leaving 15 bases between them. This CDR3 spans 12 amino acids. The CDR3 is CASSLTNRGQFF. In nucleotides, the CDR3 is TGTGCCAGCAGTTTAACTAATCGAGGGCAGTTCTTC.

This clone has just one count. This chain links TRBV5-6 with TRBJ1-4, with 9 bases that match TRBD1. From germline, CDR1 is SGHDT and CDR2 YYEEEE. There are 16 residues in the CDR3. V shed 4 bases, J shed 7 bases, and the junction held 11 bases outside the gene matches. The CDR3 DNA reads as TGTGCCAGCAGCCCCCGGGACAGGGCAGGGGGTGAAAAACTGTTTTTT. Translation: CASSPRDRAGGEKLFF.

This chain joins TRBV10-3 and TRBJ2-7; D possibly corresponds to TRBD1 (5 bases). Per germline, CDR1 ENHRY and CDR2 SYGVKD. Trimming took off 6 bases at V and 6 bases at J, with 24 bases between the two ends. The CDR3 covers 16 residues. CDR3 amino acids: CAIRNPQGTPFGEQYF. CDR3 bases: TGTGCCATCAGAAACCCGCAGGGCACCCCCTTTGGCGAGCAGTACTTC.

The chain combines TRBV11-3 with TRBJ2-1; TRBD1 matches at 8 bases. V trimming: 3 bases; J trimming: 3 bases; junction bases outside the gene matches: 7. The germline V gene encodes CDR1 SGHNT and CDR2 YENEEA. CDR3 length: 16 residues. CDR3 region: CASSLSGTGNYNEQFF. In DNA form, the CDR3 reads TGTGCCAGCAGCTTGTCGGGGACAGGAAACTACAATGAGCAGTTCTTC.

The V call is TRBV18, the J call TRBJ2-1; TRBD2 matches 11 bases. This CDR3 has 16 residues. V lost 5 bases to trimming and J lost 7 bases; unmatched junction nucleotides: 10. Germline values: CDR1 KGHSH, CDR2 LQKENI. The CDR3 here is CASSYIAGGPVNEQFF. The CDR3 DNA reads as TGTGCCAGCTCATACATAGCGGGAGGGCCTGTAAATGAGCAGTTCTTC.